These T cell receptor beta chains were read from a single sample in a study of blood T cell repertoires in COVID-19. Some clones are missing from TCRdb's copy, which holds only in-frame ones; the method was immunoSEQ multiplex PCR. The profile covers roughly 230,000 clones, with roughly 80% appearing a single time and around 6.4% taken by the ten largest. What was sequenced was peripheral blood. The origin of the receptors is a woman aged 55-69 years with active or convalescent COVID-19. The CDR3 runs from the conserved cysteine through the conserved F or W. The order of the fields is CDR3 DNA, CDR3 protein, J gene, clone size, V gene, D gene. D genes are given only for firm matches. Not every row has a clone size; where given, it reads once, few, many or a size class.

cdr3_nt: TGTGCCAGCAGCTTGGCCTACAGGGGGCGCTTGGACACTGAAGCTTTCTTT
cdr3_aa: CASSLAYRGRLDTEAFF
j_call: TRBJ1-1
clone_size: NA
v_call: TRBV5-6
d_call: TRBD1

cdr3_nt: TGTGCCAGCAGCCAAGATTCAGGGGCCTACAATGAGCAGTTCTTC
cdr3_aa: CASSQDSGAYNEQFF
j_call: TRBJ2-1
clone_size: NA
v_call: TRBV3-1/TRBV3-2
d_call: NA

cdr3_nt: TGTGCCAGCAGCAGCGGACTAACGGGAGCCTACGAGCAGTACTTC
cdr3_aa: CASSSGLTGAYEQYF
j_call: TRBJ2-7
clone_size: NA
v_call: TRBV5-4
d_call: NA

cdr3_nt: TGTGCCAGCTCACCCACAGATAATTCACCCCTCCACTTT
cdr3_aa: CASSPTDNSPLHF
j_call: TRBJ1-6
clone_size: NA
v_call: TRBV18
d_call: NA

cdr3_nt: TGCGCCAGCAGCCAGGGACTAGCGGGGGAGCAGTACTTC
cdr3_aa: CASSQGLAGEQYF
j_call: TRBJ2-7
clone_size: NA
v_call: TRBV4-1
d_call: TRBD2

cdr3_nt: TGTGCCAGTAGTATAGGGGGCCTTAGCGGGGCTATCGGCAATGAGCAGTTCTTC
cdr3_aa: CASSIGGLSGAIGNEQFF
j_call: TRBJ2-1
clone_size: NA
v_call: TRBV19
d_call: TRBD2

cdr3_nt: TGCAGCGTGCGGGGTTTTAGCGGGAGTGGGGATACGCAGTATTTT
cdr3_aa: CSVRGFSGSGDTQYF
j_call: TRBJ2-3
clone_size: once
v_call: TRBV29-1
d_call: TRBD2

cdr3_nt: TGTGCCAGCAGCTTAAATGGAGGCAATAATTCACCCCTCCACTTT
cdr3_aa: CASSLNGGNNSPLHF
j_call: TRBJ1-6
clone_size: once
v_call: TRBV7-2
d_call: NA

cdr3_nt: TGTGCCAGCAGCTTAGTAACAGATACGCAGTATTTT
cdr3_aa: CASSLVTDTQYF
j_call: TRBJ2-3
clone_size: NA
v_call: TRBV11-2
d_call: NA

cdr3_nt: TGCGCCAGCAGCTTGGGGGCCGACAGGGCAACAGATACGCAGTATTTT
cdr3_aa: CASSLGADRATDTQYF
j_call: TRBJ2-3
clone_size: NA
v_call: TRBV5-1
d_call: TRBD1

cdr3_nt: TGTGCCAGCAGCGAGGGGGTAAACACTGAAGCTTTCTTT
cdr3_aa: CASSEGVNTEAFF
j_call: TRBJ1-1
clone_size: NA
v_call: TRBV6-5
d_call: NA

cdr3_nt: TGCGCCAGCAGCCAAGATGGAGGCCGGGCCACTGAAGCTTTCTTT
cdr3_aa: CASSQDGGRATEAFF
j_call: TRBJ1-1
clone_size: NA
v_call: TRBV4-1
d_call: NA

cdr3_nt: TGTGCCACCAGTGATGGAGGGGGCGAGAACACTGAAGCTTTCTTT
cdr3_aa: CATSDGGGENTEAFF
j_call: TRBJ1-1
clone_size: NA
v_call: TRBV24-1
d_call: TRBD1

cdr3_nt: TGTGCCAGCAGGGTCTGGGGGGAGGAGACCCAGTACTTC
cdr3_aa: CASRVWGEETQYF
j_call: TRBJ2-5
clone_size: NA
v_call: TRBV2
d_call: NA

cdr3_nt: TGTGCCAGCAGCTTAACTTCCTATAATTCACCCCTCCACTTT
cdr3_aa: CASSLTSYNSPLHF
j_call: TRBJ1-6
clone_size: NA
v_call: TRBV7-9
d_call: NA

cdr3_nt: TGCGCCAGCAGCTTACAGACAGGGTTCGGTTCACCCCTCCACTTT
cdr3_aa: CASSLQTGFGSPLHF
j_call: TRBJ1-6
clone_size: NA
v_call: TRBV5-1
d_call: TRBD1

cdr3_nt: TGTGCCAGCAGTGGTGGATCCTCGACTAGCGGGAGAAACATTCAGTACTTC
cdr3_aa: CASSGGSSTSGRNIQYF
j_call: TRBJ2-4
clone_size: NA
v_call: TRBV2
d_call: TRBD2

cdr3_nt: TGCGCCAGCCGGGGAGAGAGCAATCAGCCCCAGCATTTT
cdr3_aa: CASRGESNQPQHF
j_call: TRBJ1-5
clone_size: NA
v_call: TRBV5-1
d_call: NA

cdr3_nt: TGTGCCAGCAGCTTCCGGGACAGGGTCACCGGGGAGCTGTTTTTT
cdr3_aa: CASSFRDRVTGELFF
j_call: TRBJ2-2
clone_size: NA
v_call: TRBV9
d_call: TRBD1

cdr3_nt: TGCGCCAGCAGCTCCGAGACAGGACTCTCCTCCGGAAACACCATATATTTT
cdr3_aa: CASSSETGLSSGNTIYF
j_call: TRBJ1-3
clone_size: NA
v_call: TRBV5-1
d_call: NA

cdr3_nt: TGTGCCAGCAGCCCGGGAGTCGGCACCGGGGAGCTGTTTTTT
cdr3_aa: CASSPGVGTGELFF
j_call: TRBJ2-2
clone_size: once
v_call: TRBV11-2
d_call: NA

cdr3_nt: TGCGCCAGCAGTGAGGGGGCGCGTCTCGAGCAGTACTTC
cdr3_aa: CASSEGARLEQYF
j_call: TRBJ2-7
clone_size: many
v_call: TRBV10-2
d_call: NA

cdr3_nt: TGTGCCACCAGTGAGTCCGGGACAGCCTATGGCTACACCTTC
cdr3_aa: CATSESGTAYGYTF
j_call: TRBJ1-2
clone_size: NA
v_call: TRBV24-1
d_call: TRBD1

cdr3_nt: TGTGCCTGGAGTATAGGGACAGGGACCCGTTTCAATCAGCCCCAGCATTTT
cdr3_aa: CAWSIGTGTRFNQPQHF
j_call: TRBJ1-5
clone_size: few
v_call: TRBV30
d_call: TRBD1

cdr3_nt: TGTGCCAGCGGACAGGGGAGTTTTTGGGTTTCCTACAATGAGCAGTTCTTC
cdr3_aa: CASGQGSFWVSYNEQFF
j_call: TRBJ2-1
clone_size: NA
v_call: TRBV27
d_call: TRBD1

cdr3_nt: TGTGCCAGCAGCGTAGCCCCGTTACCGGATGAGCAGTTCTTC
cdr3_aa: CASSVAPLPDEQFF
j_call: TRBJ2-1
clone_size: NA
v_call: TRBV9
d_call: NA

cdr3_nt: TGCGCCAGCAGCTTTTCTGGGCCCAATCAGCCCCAGCATTTT
cdr3_aa: CASSFSGPNQPQHF
j_call: TRBJ1-5
clone_size: once
v_call: TRBV5-1
d_call: NA

cdr3_nt: TGTGCCAGCAGCTCCCTCACGGCTAGCGGGGGCCGGGATACGCAGTATTTT
cdr3_aa: CASSSLTASGGRDTQYF
j_call: TRBJ2-3
clone_size: once
v_call: TRBV3-1/TRBV3-2
d_call: TRBD2

cdr3_nt: TGTGCCAGTACCGAAGGACAGCTGAACACTGAAGCTTTCTTT
cdr3_aa: CASTEGQLNTEAFF
j_call: TRBJ1-1
clone_size: NA
v_call: TRBV19
d_call: NA

cdr3_nt: TGTGCCAGTGGAGGGACGAGAGGGTTTTCACCCCTCCACTTT
cdr3_aa: CASGGTRGFSPLHF
j_call: TRBJ1-6
clone_size: NA
v_call: TRBV6-1
d_call: NA

cdr3_nt: TGTGCCAGCTCACCATTAAGGGGACATGAAGCTTTCTTT
cdr3_aa: CASSPLRGHEAFF
j_call: TRBJ1-1
clone_size: once
v_call: TRBV18
d_call: NA

cdr3_nt: TGTGCCAGCAGTGGGGCGCATTCCGGTGGCTACACCTTC
cdr3_aa: CASSGAHSGGYTF
j_call: TRBJ1-2
clone_size: NA
v_call: TRBV2
d_call: NA

cdr3_nt: TGTGCCAGCAGCCCAGACTGGGCCGGGGGTTCGGAGCAGTTCTTC
cdr3_aa: CASSPDWAGGSEQFF
j_call: TRBJ2-1
clone_size: once
v_call: TRBV5-4
d_call: NA

cdr3_nt: TGTGCCAGCACTACGGACAGCTTGAACACTGAAGCTTTCTTT
cdr3_aa: CASTTDSLNTEAFF
j_call: TRBJ1-1
clone_size: NA
v_call: TRBV6-6
d_call: NA

cdr3_nt: TGTGCCAGCAGTTATCACCCCCTAGTATCCGGAAACACCATATATTTT
cdr3_aa: CASSYHPLVSGNTIYF
j_call: TRBJ1-3
clone_size: NA
v_call: TRBV6-5
d_call: NA

cdr3_nt: TGCAGCGTTCCCCCCGACGGGGAGACCCAGTACTTC
cdr3_aa: CSVPPDGETQYF
j_call: TRBJ2-5
clone_size: few
v_call: TRBV29-1
d_call: NA

cdr3_nt: TGTGCCAGTAGCATTCAGGGGGCGGTGGGGGCCAACGTCCTGACTTTC
cdr3_aa: CASSIQGAVGANVLTF
j_call: TRBJ2-6
clone_size: once
v_call: TRBV19
d_call: TRBD1

cdr3_nt: TGTGCCAGCAGCTCCGCGGTGGGTGAGCAGTTCTTC
cdr3_aa: CASSSAVGEQFF
j_call: TRBJ2-1
clone_size: NA
v_call: TRBV3-1/TRBV3-2
d_call: NA

cdr3_nt: TGTGCCAGCAGTGGGCTGAACAATGAGCAGTTCTTC
cdr3_aa: CASSGLNNEQFF
j_call: TRBJ2-1
clone_size: NA
v_call: TRBV2
d_call: NA

cdr3_nt: TGTGCCAGCAGCGGAATGGGACTTAGCTCCTACAATGAGCAGTTCTTC
cdr3_aa: CASSGMGLSSYNEQFF
j_call: TRBJ2-1
clone_size: NA
v_call: TRBV7-3
d_call: NA

cdr3_nt: TGTGCCAGCAGCGTAGGGGCTAGCGGGATTTATCGAAACGAGCAGTACTTC
cdr3_aa: CASSVGASGIYRNEQYF
j_call: TRBJ2-7
clone_size: few
v_call: TRBV9
d_call: TRBD2

cdr3_nt: TGTGCCAGCAGCTTAATACTAGCGGGAGGAGATACGCAGTATTTT
cdr3_aa: CASSLILAGGDTQYF
j_call: TRBJ2-3
clone_size: medium-sized
v_call: TRBV7-2
d_call: TRBD2

cdr3_nt: TGTGCCAGCAGTTACTCTGTCAGGGACTATAATTCACCCCTCCACTTT
cdr3_aa: CASSYSVRDYNSPLHF
j_call: TRBJ1-6
clone_size: NA
v_call: TRBV6-6
d_call: NA

cdr3_nt: TGTGCCACCAGTGATTTGGGAGGGACTAGCGGGACCACGCATGAGCAGTTCTTC
cdr3_aa: CATSDLGGTSGTTHEQFF
j_call: TRBJ2-1
clone_size: NA
v_call: TRBV24-1
d_call: TRBD2

cdr3_nt: TGTGCCAGCAGTTTTCTACGGGTCTATGGCTACACCTTC
cdr3_aa: CASSFLRVYGYTF
j_call: TRBJ1-2
clone_size: NA
v_call: TRBV28
d_call: NA

cdr3_nt: TGTGCCAGCAGCGCAGGGGCAACTAATGAAAAACTGTTTTTT
cdr3_aa: CASSAGATNEKLFF
j_call: TRBJ1-4
clone_size: NA
v_call: TRBV5-4
d_call: NA

cdr3_nt: TGTGCCTGGGGGGCTGGGCAGATCGCTGGAAACACCATATATTTT
cdr3_aa: CAWGAGQIAGNTIYF
j_call: TRBJ1-3
clone_size: NA
v_call: TRBV30
d_call: NA

cdr3_nt: TGTGCCAGCAGTCGACTAGCGGGATCTGGTTACGAGCAGTACTTC
cdr3_aa: CASSRLAGSGYEQYF
j_call: TRBJ2-7
clone_size: few
v_call: TRBV6-5
d_call: TRBD2

cdr3_nt: TGTGCCAGCTCACCCGACCCAGGGGGCAAGTATGGCTACACCTTC
cdr3_aa: CASSPDPGGKYGYTF
j_call: TRBJ1-2
clone_size: NA
v_call: TRBV18
d_call: TRBD1

cdr3_nt: TGTGCCAGCAGCCTCCCAGCAGGGGGTGCTTATGGCTACACCTTC
cdr3_aa: CASSLPAGGAYGYTF
j_call: TRBJ1-2
clone_size: few
v_call: TRBV11-3
d_call: TRBD1

cdr3_nt: TGTGCCAGCAGCTTTACAGGGGGGGAGCTGTTTTTT
cdr3_aa: CASSFTGGELFF
j_call: TRBJ2-2
clone_size: NA
v_call: TRBV5-6
d_call: NA

cdr3_nt: TGTGCCTGGAGTAAAGCGGGCAATGAGCAGTTCTTC
cdr3_aa: CAWSKAGNEQFF
j_call: TRBJ2-1
clone_size: NA
v_call: TRBV30
d_call: NA

cdr3_nt: TGCGCCAGCAGCTCCACCGGGACAGGGTTAATGGAGACCCAGTACTTC
cdr3_aa: CASSSTGTGLMETQYF
j_call: TRBJ2-5
clone_size: NA
v_call: TRBV5-1
d_call: TRBD1

cdr3_nt: TGTGCCATCAGTCTTGGGACAGTCCCAGATACGCAGTATTTT
cdr3_aa: CAISLGTVPDTQYF
j_call: TRBJ2-3
clone_size: NA
v_call: TRBV10-3
d_call: TRBD1

cdr3_nt: TGTGCCAGCAGCTTAGGACGGACTAGCTCTGGAAACACCATATATTTT
cdr3_aa: CASSLGRTSSGNTIYF
j_call: TRBJ1-3
clone_size: NA
v_call: TRBV11-2
d_call: NA